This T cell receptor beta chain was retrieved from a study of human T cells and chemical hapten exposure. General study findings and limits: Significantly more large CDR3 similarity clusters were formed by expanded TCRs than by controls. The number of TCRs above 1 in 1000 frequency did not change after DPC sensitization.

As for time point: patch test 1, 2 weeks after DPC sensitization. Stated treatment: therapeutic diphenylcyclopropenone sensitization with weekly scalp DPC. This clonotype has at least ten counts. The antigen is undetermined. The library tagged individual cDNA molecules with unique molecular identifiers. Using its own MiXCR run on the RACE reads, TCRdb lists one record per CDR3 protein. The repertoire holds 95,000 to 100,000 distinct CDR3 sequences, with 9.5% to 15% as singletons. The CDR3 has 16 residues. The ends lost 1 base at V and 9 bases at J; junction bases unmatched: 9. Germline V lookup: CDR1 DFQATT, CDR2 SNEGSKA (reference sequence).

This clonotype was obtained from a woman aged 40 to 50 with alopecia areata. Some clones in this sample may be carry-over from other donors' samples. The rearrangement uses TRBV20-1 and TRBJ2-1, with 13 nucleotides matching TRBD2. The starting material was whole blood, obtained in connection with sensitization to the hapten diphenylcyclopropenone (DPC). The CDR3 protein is CSARAPGLAGPSEQFF. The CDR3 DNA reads TGCAGTGCTAGAGCGCCGGGACTAGCGGGACCAAGTGAGCAGTTCTTC.